One and the same sample provided the 22 T cell receptor beta chains below, sequenced in a study of spatial heterogeneity in lung cancer. Time point denoted: sample taken at primary tumor resection. The input material, whole RNA from tumor, nontumor lung or frozen PBMC, was sequenced unsorted. TCRdb independently ran MiXCR on the 5' RACE reads; one entry per CDR3 protein. The sample lists about 39,000 distinct CDR3 sequences, roughly 5.8% occurring once. This material consisted of PBMCs, taken at surgery. These receptors all stem from a male donor with early-stage non-small cell lung cancer.

This clonotype was picked up many times. The V and J genes are TRBV18 and TRBJ1-6, with TRBD1 matching over 8 bases. The CDR3 is made up of 16 amino acids. With 9 bases clipped from V and 6 bases from J, the junction kept 13 bases outside the gene matches. Germline assignment: CDR1 KGHSH and CDR2 LQKENI. The CDR3 DNA follows: TGTGCCAGACCACCGGGGACAGGTGCATCTAATTCACCCCTCCACTTT. Translating gives CARPPGTGASNSPLHF.

The genes are TRBV6-5 and TRBJ1-2, with D perhaps matching TRBD1 (6 bases). The germline V gene encodes CDR1 MNHEY and CDR2 SVGAGI. Trimming took 4 bases from V and 2 from J, leaving 11 bases between them. The CDR3 runs to 14 residues. The CDR3 DNA reads as TGTGCCAGCAGTTCCCGGGACACCAACTATGGCTACACCTTC. Translating gives CASSSRDTNYGYTF.

This clonotype turned up a few times. J is TRBJ2-7 and V is TRBV20-1; 10 bases are shared with TRBD2. This CDR3 region has 15 residues. Germline CDR1 reads DFQATT; CDR2 reads SNEGSKA (reference sequence). Germline trimming cut 0 bases from V and 5 bases from J; bases unmatched to any gene: 7. The CDR3 DNA reads as TGCAGTGCTAGAGAGGTCCTAGCGGGGGTCCACGAGCAGTACTTC. Translation: CSAREVLAGVHEQYF.

This clonotype was counted ten times or more. The chain employs TRBV12-3 or TRBV12-4 and TRBJ1-6; TRBD1 agrees at 11 bases. This CDR3 contains 15 residues. Germline trimming cut 4 bases from V and 5 bases from J; bases unmatched to any gene: 1. In DNA form, the CDR3 reads TGTGCCAGCAGTTCGGGACAGGGGGATAATTCACCCCTCCACTTT. This translates into CASSSGQGDNSPLHF.

This clonotype has at least ten counts. The chain uses TRBV5-1 and TRBJ2-4; TRBD2 matches at 13 bases. The V segment lost 1 base and the J segment 8 bases; nucleotides outside the gene matches: 9. The CDR3 is 17 residues long. Per the germline V gene, CDR1 is SGHRS and CDR2 is YFSETQ. The CDR3 protein is CASSLRGTSGVIDIQYF. The CDR3 coding sequence is TGCGCCAGCAGCTTGAGGGGGACTAGCGGGGTAATTGACATTCAGTACTTC.

This clonotype was seen repeatedly, ten times or more. The chain uses TRBV6-6 and TRBJ1-3; D gene unclear. The germline V gene has CDR1 MNHNY and CDR2 SVGAGI (reference sequence). V was pared by 2 bases and J by 0 bases, with 5 bases between. This CDR3 contains 14 residues. Here the CDR3 DNA reads TGTGCCAGCAGTTACGGCAGCTCTGGAAACACCATATATTTT. Translation gives CASSYGSSGNTIYF.

This clonotype has a count of ten or more. The chain is built from TRBV18 and TRBJ2-5; D unresolved. CDR3 length equals 12 residues. The V gene lost 5 bases and the J gene lost 5 bases, with 9 bases spanning the gap. The germline V gene encodes CDR1 KGHSH and CDR2 LQKENI. The CDR3 DNA sequence: TGTGCCAGCTCAGCGGACGGTGAGACCCAGTACTTC. The encoded protein is CASSADGETQYF.

This clonotype is termed medium-sized. CDR3 in amino acids: CASSHRTSSRTEAFF. CDR3 DNA sequence: TGCGCCAGCAGCCATCGGACATCTAGTCGGACTGAAGCTTTCTTT. The chain links TRBV4-1 to TRBJ1-1, with D possibly TRBD1 on 5 matching bases. This CDR3 comprises 15 residues. V lost 3 bases to trimming and J lost 5 bases, with 16 bases between them. From germline, CDR1 is MGHRA and CDR2 YSYEKL.

The chain combines TRBV28 with TRBJ2-7; no definite D call. Germline assignment: CDR1 MDHEN and CDR2 SYDVKM. Deletions cut 4 bases from V and 2 bases from J, with 9 bases between. There are 13 residues in the CDR3. The CDR3 region has the DNA TGTGCCAGCAGTTCGGGCAGCCCCTACGAGCAGTACTTC. This encodes CASSSGSPYEQYF. Full variable domain (remainder filled in from reference TRBV28 and TRBJ2-7): DVKVTQSSRYLVKRTGEKVFLECVQDMDHENMFWYRQDPGLGLRLIYFSYDVKMKEKGDIPEGYSVSREKKERFSLILESASTNQTSMYLCASSSGSPYEQYFGPGTRLTVT.

This clonotype was seen more than once but under ten times. The chain joins TRBV2 to TRBJ2-5, with 7 bases fitting TRBD2. CDR3 length: 12 residues. J gave up 5 bases and V 6 bases, and 3 bases lay outside the gene matches. The germline V gene has CDR1 SNHLY and CDR2 FYNNEI. CDR3 in DNA: TGTGCCAGCAGACCGACTAGCGAGACCCAGTACTTC. It yields the protein CASRPTSETQYF.

This clonotype was found many times. The chain employs TRBV7-2 and TRBJ1-1, with D unresolved. Germline values: CDR1 SGHTA, CDR2 FQGNSA. This CDR3 is built from 15 residues. The V gene lost 2 bases and the J gene lost 11 bases, with 21 bases spanning the gap. As DNA, the CDR3 is TGTGCCAGCAGCTTAACGGGTTTTGATGGGATCAGGGCTTTCTTT. Its translation is CASSLTGFDGIRAFF.

This clonotype was recorded many times. The rearrangement links TRBV6-5 to TRBJ1-4; 7 bases map to TRBD1. The V segment lost 0 bases and the J segment 7 bases; nucleotides outside the gene matches: 5. CDR3 length: 15 residues. Looked up from germline, CDR1 is MNHEY and CDR2 is SVGAGI. The CDR3 loop reads CASSYSTGQSEKLFF. The CDR3 coding sequence is TGTGCCAGCAGTTACTCGACAGGGCAAAGTGAAAAACTGTTTTTT.

The V gene is TRBV20-1, the J gene TRBJ2-2; D gene uncertain. Germline CDR1 and CDR2: DFQATT and SNEGSKA (reference sequence). The germline V and J ends were trimmed by 0 bases and 1 base, with 12 bases remaining between them. This CDR3 has 16 amino acids. The CDR3 DNA sequence: TGCAGTGCTAGAGATTATTTGCAGGAGAACACCGGGGAGCTGTTTTTT. The encoded protein is CSARDYLQENTGELFF.

This clonotype came up many times. This sequence joins TRBV7-8 and TRBJ1-6, with unresolved D. V was clipped by 0 bases and J by 7 bases, with 10 bases between them. This CDR3 is built from 15 residues. Germline V CDR1 and CDR2: SGHVS, FQNEAQ. In DNA, the CDR3 is TGTGCCAGCAGCTTAGCGCTGGTACAAAATTCACCCCTCCACTTT. It is translated as CASSLALVQNSPLHF.

This clonotype has at least ten counts. V is TRBV10-3 and J is TRBJ2-5; D possibly corresponds to TRBD1 (6 bases). This CDR3 is built from 13 residues. In germline, CDR1 is ENHRY, CDR2 SYGVKD. V was shortened by 6 bases and J by 0 bases, with 8 bases between the two germline ends. The CDR3 spells CAISNRDQETQYF. The CDR3 DNA reads as TGTGCCATCAGCAACAGGGACCAAGAGACCCAGTACTTC.

This clonotype was detected only a few times. The chain joins TRBV6-1 to TRBJ1-3; maybe TRBD1 (5 bases). V gave up 2 bases and J gave up 7 bases, with 15 bases separating them. CDR3 length equals 15 residues. CDR1 and CDR2 from the germline V gene are MNHNS and SASEGT. CDR3 sequence (DNA): TGTGCCAGCAGTGAACTAACCGGGGCCCAGAACACCATATATTTT. This sequence encodes CASSELTGAQNTIYF.

The chain combines TRBV15 with TRBJ2-1; maybe TRBD2 (6 bases). This CDR3 spans 13 amino acids. The ends were cut back, 0 bases at V and 14 bases at J, with 14 bases in the middle. The germline CDR1 and CDR2 sequences are LNHNV and YYDKDF (reference sequence). The CDR3 coding sequence is TGTGCCACCAGCAGAGATGTAGGCGGGGTGGAGTTCTTC. Its translation is CATSRDVGGVEFF.

This clonotype was counted ten times or more. The chain uses TRBV20-1 and TRBJ2-5, with 16 bases aligning to TRBD2. This CDR3 has 16 amino acids. From germline, CDR1 is DFQATT and CDR2 SNEGSKA (reference sequence). V gave up 4 bases and J gave up 5 bases; unmatched junction bases: 7. CDR3 residues: CSATGTSGGAGETQYF. The CDR3 DNA follows: TGCAGTGCTACCGGGACTAGCGGGGGGGCCGGCGAGACCCAGTACTTC.

The sample holds many counts of this clonotype. The chain combines TRBV20-1 with TRBJ1-1; weak D call: TRBD1 (5 bases). The length of the CDR3 is 13 residues. With 3 bases removed from V and 1 base from J, the gap between germline ends came to 9 bases. Germline V CDR1 and CDR2: DFQATT, SNEGSKA (reference sequence). The CDR3 loop is CSASRQGNTEAFF. DNA of the CDR3: TGCAGTGCTAGTAGGCAGGGGAACACTGAAGCTTTCTTT.

V and J are TRBV15 and TRBJ1-1; TRBD1 is a possible D gene (5 bases). CDR1 is LNHNV and CDR2 is YYDKDF in the germline V gene (reference sequence). The CDR3 is made up of 14 amino acids. CDR3 nucleotides: TGTTCAAACCCGGGGGGGAAAGAGAACACTGAAGCTTTCTTT. Translating it yields CSNPGGKENTEAFF.

Comments on this clonotype: A much larger clone sits a single nucleotide away, making a read error possible. The V gene is TRBV3-1, the J gene TRBJ2-3; D is uncertain. The germline CDR1 and CDR2 sequences are LGHDT and YNNKEL (reference sequence). The CDR3 is 11 amino acids. DNA for the CDR3: TGTGACAGCAGCTCCCCGGGTACGCAGTATTTT. Amino acid sequence: CDSSSPGTQYF.

This clonotype was seen many times. The chain has TRBV14 and TRBJ1-2, with D uncertain. V lost 0 bases, J lost 4 bases, and 9 bases lay in between. The CDR3 has 14 amino acids. Germline loops: CDR1 SGHDN, CDR2 FVKESK. The CDR3 region has the DNA TGTGCCAGCAGCCAAGACACATACAGCTATGGCTACACCTTC. As protein: CASSQDTYSYGYTF.